The T cell receptor (beta chain) under discussion was sequenced for a study of control samples from healthy donors and cancer patients. The germline gives CDR1 MNHNY, CDR2 SVGAGI (reference sequence). V trimming: 5 bases; J trimming: 0 bases; junction bases outside the gene matches: 6. The CDR3 consists of 17 residues. TCRdb keeps only in-frame clones here, not all; method: immunoSEQ multiplex PCR. The sample comprises roughly 170,000 clones, 80% to 95% of which are singletons, and about 2.1% rests with the top ten. This clone was picked up a small number of times. The sequenced sample consisted of blood. J is TRBJ2-3 and V is TRBV6-6; 12 nucleotides agree with TRBD2. The clonotype originates from a woman between 40 and 50 years old in good health. The chain's CDR3 is CASSQPLAGGSTDTQYF. The CDR3 DNA reads as TGTGCCAGCAGTCAACCTCTAGCGGGGGGGAGCACAGATACGCAGTATTTT.